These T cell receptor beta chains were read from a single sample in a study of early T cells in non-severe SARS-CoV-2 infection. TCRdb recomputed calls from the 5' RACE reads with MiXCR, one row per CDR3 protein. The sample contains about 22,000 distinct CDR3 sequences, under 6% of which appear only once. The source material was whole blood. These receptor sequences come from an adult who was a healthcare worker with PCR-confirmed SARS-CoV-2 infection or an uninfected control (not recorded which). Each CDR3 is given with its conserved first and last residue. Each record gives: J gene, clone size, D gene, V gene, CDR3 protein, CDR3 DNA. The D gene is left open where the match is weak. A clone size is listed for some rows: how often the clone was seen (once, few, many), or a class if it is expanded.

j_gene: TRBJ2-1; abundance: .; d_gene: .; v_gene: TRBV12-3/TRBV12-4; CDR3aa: CASSLNSFGRPEQFF; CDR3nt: TGTGCCAGCAGTTTAAACTCCTTCGGCCGCCCGGAGCAGTTCTTC
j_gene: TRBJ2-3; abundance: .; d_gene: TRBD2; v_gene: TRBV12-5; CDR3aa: CASGSSGTDTQYF; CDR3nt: TGTGCTAGTGGTTCTAGCGGAACAGATACGCAGTATTTT
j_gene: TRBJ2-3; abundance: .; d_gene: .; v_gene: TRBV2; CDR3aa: CASSEIEGTNFF; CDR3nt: TGTGCCAGCAGTGAAATAGAAGGCACTAACTTCTTT
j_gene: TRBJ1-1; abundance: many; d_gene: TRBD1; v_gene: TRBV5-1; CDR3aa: CASSLADRTSNTEAFF; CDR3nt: TGCGCCAGCAGCTTGGCGGACAGGACGTCAAACACTGAAGCTTTCTTT
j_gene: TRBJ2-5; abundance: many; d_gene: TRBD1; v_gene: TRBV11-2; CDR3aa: CASLTGAKETQYF; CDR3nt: TGTGCCAGTCTGACAGGGGCCAAAGAGACCCAGTACTTC
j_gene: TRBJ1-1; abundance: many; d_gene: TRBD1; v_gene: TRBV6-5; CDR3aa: CASSKGQGWTEAFF; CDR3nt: TGTGCCAGCAGCAAGGGACAGGGCTGGACTGAAGCTTTCTTT
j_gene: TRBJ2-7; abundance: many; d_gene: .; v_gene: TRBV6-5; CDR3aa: CARVSGFHSYEQYF; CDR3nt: TGTGCCAGAGTTTCAGGGTTTCACTCCTACGAGCAGTACTTC
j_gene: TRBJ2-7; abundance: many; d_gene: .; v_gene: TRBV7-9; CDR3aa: CASSLGRSLEQYF; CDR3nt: TGTGCCAGCAGCTTAGGCCGCAGCCTCGAGCAGTACTTC
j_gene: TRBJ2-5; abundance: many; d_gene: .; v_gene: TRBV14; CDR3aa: CASSPWTNQETQYF; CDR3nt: TGTGCCAGCAGCCCCTGGACTAATCAAGAGACCCAGTACTTC
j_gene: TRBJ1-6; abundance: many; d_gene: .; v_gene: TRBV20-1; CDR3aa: CSAAMYRSSYNSPLHF; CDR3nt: TGCAGTGCAGCTATGTACAGGAGCTCCTATAATTCACCCCTCCACTTT
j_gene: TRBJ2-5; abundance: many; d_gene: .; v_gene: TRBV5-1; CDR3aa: CASSAAPGAQETQYF; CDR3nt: TGCGCCAGCAGCGCGGCCCCGGGAGCCCAAGAGACCCAGTACTTC
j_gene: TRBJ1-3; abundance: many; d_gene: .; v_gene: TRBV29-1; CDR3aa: CSVYNSGNTIYF; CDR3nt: TGCAGCGTTTATAACTCTGGAAACACCATATATTTT
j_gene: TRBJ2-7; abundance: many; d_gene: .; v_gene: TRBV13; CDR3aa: CASSFSGYEQYF; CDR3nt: TGTGCCAGCAGCTTCTCGGGCTACGAGCAGTACTTC
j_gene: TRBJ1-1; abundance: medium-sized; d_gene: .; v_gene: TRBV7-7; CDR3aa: CASSSGVNTEAFF; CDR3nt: TGTGCTAGCTCGTCAGGTGTGAACACTGAAGCTTTCTTT
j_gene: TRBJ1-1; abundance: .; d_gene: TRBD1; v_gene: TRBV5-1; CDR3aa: CASSSGQANTEAFF; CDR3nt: TGCGCCAGCAGCTCGGGACAGGCGAACACTGAAGCTTTCTTT
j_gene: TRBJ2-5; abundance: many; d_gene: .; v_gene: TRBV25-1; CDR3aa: CASSEWGIQETQYF; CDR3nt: TGTGCCAGCAGTGAATGGGGGATCCAAGAGACCCAGTACTTC
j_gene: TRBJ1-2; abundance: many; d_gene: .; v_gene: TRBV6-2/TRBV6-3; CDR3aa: CASTSPNYGYTF; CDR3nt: TGTGCCAGCACAAGTCCTAACTATGGCTACACCTTC
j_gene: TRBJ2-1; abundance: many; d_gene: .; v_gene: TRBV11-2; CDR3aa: CASSSNGGEQFF; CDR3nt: TGTGCCAGCAGCTCCAATGGGGGTGAGCAGTTCTTC
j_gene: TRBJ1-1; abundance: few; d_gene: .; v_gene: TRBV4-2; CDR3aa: CASSQEWDGNTEAFF; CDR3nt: TGTGCCAGCAGCCAAGAATGGGATGGGAACACTGAAGCTTTCTTT
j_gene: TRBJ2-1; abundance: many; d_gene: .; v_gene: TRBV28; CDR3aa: CASGWGDEQFF; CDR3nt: TGTGCCAGCGGGTGGGGAGATGAGCAGTTCTTC
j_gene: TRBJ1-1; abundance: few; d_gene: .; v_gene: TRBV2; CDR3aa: CASSVPGGANTEAFF; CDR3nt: TGTGCCAGCAGTGTACCGGGGGGCGCGAACACTGAAGCTTTCTTT
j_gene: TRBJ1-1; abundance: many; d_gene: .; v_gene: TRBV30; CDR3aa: CAPWWGGEMNTEAFF; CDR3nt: TGTGCCCCATGGTGGGGGGGCGAAATGAACACTGAAGCTTTCTTT
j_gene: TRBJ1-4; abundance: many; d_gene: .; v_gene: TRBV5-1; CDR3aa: CASSLGGDNEKLFF; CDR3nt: TGCGCCAGCAGCTTAGGAGGGGATAATGAAAAACTGTTTTTT
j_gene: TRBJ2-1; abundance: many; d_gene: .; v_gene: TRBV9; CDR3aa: CASSVEGKDEQFF; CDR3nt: TGTGCCAGCAGCGTAGAGGGGAAGGATGAGCAGTTCTTC